The clone carrying this T cell receptor beta chain was detected ten times or more. Antigen specificity is unknown. Together with a sample-barcoded 5' primer, a J-beta primer mix was included in a second PCR lasting about 7 to 11 cycles. TCRdb passed the 5' RACE reads through MiXCR, listing each CDR3 protein once. The repertoire has 1.6 million or so distinct CDR3 sequences, almost 35% of them found once; the top ten carry 10% to 12%. Between the trimmed V and J ends, which lost 6 bases and 0 bases, there was a span of 9 bases. This CDR3 region has 13 residues. Germline CDR1 is MNHEY and CDR2 is SVGEGT. The sample originates from a study of blood T cells in healthy people across ages. Study outcomes and limitations: In older individuals, TCR beta diversity per million T cells was lower, falling roughly linearly with age.

The sequenced material came from blood. This clonotype originated in a woman younger than 45 in good health. The chain employs TRBV6-2 or TRBV6-3 and TRBJ2-7, with D hard to call. CDR3 sequence reads: CASSYSVSYEQYF. Written as DNA, the CDR3 is TGTGCCAGCAGCTATTCCGTCTCCTACGAGCAGTACTTC.